Listed below are T cell receptor beta chains from one sample, sequenced in a study of tumor T cells in aggressive B-cell lymphoma. Assay: immunoSEQ multiplex PCR; the TCRdb copy retains only in-frame clones and omits some. The sample shows roughly 4,500 clones, roughly 90% of them seen only once. The sequencing input was tumor tissue. The receptors were sampled from an adult with diffuse large B cell lymphoma. Each CDR3 is given with its conserved first and last residue.

v_gene	j_gene	CDR3aa
TRBV10-3	TRBJ1-1	CAIKYDGGLNTEAFF
TRBV6-5	TRBJ1-1	CASSRQGKGTEAFF
TRBV18	TRBJ1-1	CASSPLRENTEAFF
TRBV25-1	TRBJ2-3	CASSEVSGVDTQYF
TRBV28	TRBJ2-4	CASSPTGFIQYF
TRBV5-4	TRBJ2-2	CASSFVAGGPGELFF
TRBV5-6	TRBJ1-6	CASSPQAYNSPLHF
TRBV6-5	TRBJ1-6	CASSPTGIHNSPLHF
TRBV27	TRBJ2-7	CASSSGQGAWEQYF
TRBV18	TRBJ1-3	CASSQPGGQPSGNTIYF
TRBV4-2	TRBJ1-2	CASSQGEQVYGYTF
TRBV11-1	TRBJ2-7	CASTRIRGGTYEQYF
TRBV30	TRBJ1-3	CARQGPNSGNTIYF
TRBV2	TRBJ1-5	CASSPGTGIRQPQHF
TRBV5-1	TRBJ1-1	CASSLWEGGTEAFF
TRBV19	TRBJ1-6	CASSIAKTGASPLHF
TRBV2	TRBJ1-4	CASGGSTNEKLFF
TRBV10-3	TRBJ1-3	CAIKGFSGNTIYF
TRBV5-4	TRBJ1-6	CASSSNQGAYSPLHF
TRBV7-3	TRBJ2-2	CASSLTREARELFF
TRBV2	TRBJ2-2	CASSWTSGGRDTGELFF
TRBV7-6	TRBJ2-7	CASSPRVEAITDEQYF
TRBV11-3	TRBJ2-4	CASSFRQGIAKNIQYF
TRBV6-1	TRBJ1-3	CASSATGGISGNTIYF
TRBV18	TRBJ2-1	CASSPPASGANEQFF
TRBV10-1	TRBJ1-1	CASPSPDRPNTEAFF
TRBV6-6	TRBJ1-3	CASSYSMQGGNTIYF
TRBV30	TRBJ2-7	CAWWTGGYEQYF
TRBV28	TRBJ1-2	CASIGGGENYGYTF
TRBV18	TRBJ1-1	CASSHRDMNTEAFF
TRBV4-3	TRBJ1-5	CASSQANSGNQPQHF
TRBV7-9	TRBJ2-5	CASSSSSGGPETQYF
TRBV9	TRBJ1-2	CASSARTVGYGYTF
TRBV4-1	TRBJ1-2	CASSQDPNSYGYTF
TRBV7-9	TRBJ2-5	CASSLGLAVDETQYF
TRBV5-8	TRBJ2-5	CASSFGQGGQETQYF
TRBV15	TRBJ1-2	CATGGQLANYGYTF
TRBV9	TRBJ2-1	CASSAPDYLAAQFF
TRBV2	TRBJ2-3	CASSLDGGPDTQYF
TRBV28	TRBJ1-6	CASRKTQSRGFGSPLHF
TRBV5-6	TRBJ1-6	CASSLMGTGWSPLHF
TRBV7-2	TRBJ2-1	CASSLMEQYGEQFF
TRBV7-2	NA	CASSYQGASNEQYF
TRBV11-3	TRBJ2-4	CASSARDSNAKNIQYF
TRBV30	TRBJ1-5	CAWSRGTGGYSNQPQHF
TRBV4-3	TRBJ1-2	CASSQDVNRGNYGYIF
TRBV7-8	TRBJ2-3	CASSPSYAGGTDTQYF
TRBV9	TRBJ1-6	CASSPLPSSYNSPLHF
TRBV19	TRBJ2-5	CASSISPGRVRGETQYF